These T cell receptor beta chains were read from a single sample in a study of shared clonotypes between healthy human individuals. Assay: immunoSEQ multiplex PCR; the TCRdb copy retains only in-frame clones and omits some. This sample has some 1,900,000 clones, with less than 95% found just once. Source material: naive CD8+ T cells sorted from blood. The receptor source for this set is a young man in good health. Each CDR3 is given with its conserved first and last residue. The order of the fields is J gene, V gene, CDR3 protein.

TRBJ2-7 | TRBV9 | CASSVGLAGVSEQYF
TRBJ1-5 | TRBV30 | CAWRADGDQPQHF
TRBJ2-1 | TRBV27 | CASNFMTSGAGGEQFF
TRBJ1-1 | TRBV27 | CASSIGRMNTEAFF
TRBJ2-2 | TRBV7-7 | CASSHSRDPGGELFF
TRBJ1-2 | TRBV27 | CASSYWTGVGYTF
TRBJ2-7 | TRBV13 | CASSLPTRGARPYEQYF
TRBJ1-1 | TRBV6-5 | CASSYSGQGEAFF
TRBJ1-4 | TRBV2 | CASRKPDPTNEKLFF
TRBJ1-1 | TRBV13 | CASSSSNTEAFF
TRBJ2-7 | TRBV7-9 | CASSLGPGAYEQYF
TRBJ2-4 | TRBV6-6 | CASTPFVSKNIQYF
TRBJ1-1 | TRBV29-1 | CSAAGGAGFNTEAFF
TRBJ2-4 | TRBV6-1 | CASSDHQHRTVAKNIQYF
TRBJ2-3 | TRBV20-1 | CRLTDTQYF
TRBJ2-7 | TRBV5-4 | CASSRQLHYEQYF
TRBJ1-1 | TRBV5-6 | CASSPQQGLNTEAFF
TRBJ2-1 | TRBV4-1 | CASSQDPAPSYNEQFF
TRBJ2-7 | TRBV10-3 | CAISEPKTGSYEQYF
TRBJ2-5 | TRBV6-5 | CASSYQRGGQETQYF
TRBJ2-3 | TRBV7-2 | CASSLPSATDTQYF
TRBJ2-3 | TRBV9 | CASSPGGASTDTQYF
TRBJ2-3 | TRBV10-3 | CAITPDGGAMDTQYF
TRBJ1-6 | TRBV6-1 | CAHRAGVTYNSPLHF
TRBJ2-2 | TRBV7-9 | CASSTSPGLAGPSGELFF
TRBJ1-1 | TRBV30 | CAWTGPTPNTEAFF
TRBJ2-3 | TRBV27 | CASSFLIFGGGSTDTQYF
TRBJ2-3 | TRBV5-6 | CASSFPSGRALDTDTQYF
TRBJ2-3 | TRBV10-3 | CAISESNSDTQYF
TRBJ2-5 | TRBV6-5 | CASSSYTPQETQYF
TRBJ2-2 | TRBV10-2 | CASRELRGEGSTGELFF
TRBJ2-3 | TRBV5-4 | CASSLAPTGGSTDTQYF
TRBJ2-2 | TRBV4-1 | CASSQLPPEAGTGELFF
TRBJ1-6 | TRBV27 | CASSVNRDSYNSPLHF
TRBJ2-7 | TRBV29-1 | CSVELGSAYEQYF
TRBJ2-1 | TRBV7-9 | CASSILGPNEQFF
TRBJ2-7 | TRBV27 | CASSSQYEQYF
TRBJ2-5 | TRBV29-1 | CSVERLAEETQYF
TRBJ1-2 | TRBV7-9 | CASSLGEGNYGYTF
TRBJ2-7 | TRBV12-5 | CASGLGTHYEQYF
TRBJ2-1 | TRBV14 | CASSQESSGTVGDEQFF
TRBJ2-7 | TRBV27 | CASSLSALDAAYEQYF
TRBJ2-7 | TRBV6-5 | CASSYSSTGAYEQYF
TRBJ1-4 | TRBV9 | CASSGGINNEKLFF
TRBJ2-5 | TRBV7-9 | CASSLQEGLAGIQETQYF
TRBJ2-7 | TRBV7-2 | CASSLAGIYEQYF
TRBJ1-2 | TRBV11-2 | CASSLAPTGTEGYTF
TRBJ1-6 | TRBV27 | CASSRGGDRNSPLHF
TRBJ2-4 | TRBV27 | CASSYGAKNIQYF
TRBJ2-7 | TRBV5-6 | CASSSGTGAYEQYF
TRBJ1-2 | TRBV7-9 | CASSWDSGYGYTF
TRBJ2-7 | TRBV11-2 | CASSPRDRINSYEQYF
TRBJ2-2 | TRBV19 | CASSIHPLAGANTGELFF
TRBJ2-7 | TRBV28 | CASSTGPWAYEQYF
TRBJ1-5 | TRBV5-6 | CASSLDPRGPFNQPQHF